Sequencing of this TCR beta chain was carried out in a study of T cells in localized non-small cell lung cancer. Measured with immunoSEQ multiplex PCR; TCRdb has only the in-frame clones, and not every one. The sample shows over 1,000 clones, less than 25% of them seen only once. V trimming: 0 bases; J trimming: 3 bases; junction bases outside the gene matches: 10. Germline assignment: CDR1 SGHDN and CDR2 FVKESK. CDR3 length equals 19 residues. This clone was detected a few times. The sequenced sample was normal lung tissue next to the tumor, obtained before any cancer treatment. The source is an older male donor with stage III squamous cell lung carcinoma. The chain carries TRBV14 and TRBJ2-4, with TRBD2 matching over 11 bases. CDR3 in DNA: TGTGCCAGCAGCCAAGATTATCTAGGGCTAGCGGGAGGCAAAAACATTCAGTACTTC. Amino acids: CASSQDYLGLAGGKNIQYF.